These 21 T cell receptor beta chains originate from one sample sequenced in a study of glioma-infiltrating T cells after dendritic cell vaccination. Noted time point: after dendritic cell vaccination, including at tumor progression/relapse. The table came from immunoSEQ multiplex PCR; TCRdb's copy has only in-frame clones and leaves some out. Of approximately 85,000 clones listed, 85% are singletons. The starting material was blood, obtained after dendritic cell vaccination. The receptors derive from a human donor with glioblastoma.

This clone is labeled as medium-sized. This chain links TRBV15 with TRBJ1-1; the D is unclear. This CDR3 contains 14 residues. The V gene lost 0 bases and the J gene lost 6 bases, with 11 bases spanning the gap. Germline V CDR1 and CDR2: LNHNV, YYDKDF (reference sequence). This CDR3 is CATSRDREVAEAFF. In DNA, the CDR3 is TGTGCCACCAGCAGAGATAGGGAGGTGGCTGAAGCTTTCTTT.

V is TRBV4-3 and J is TRBJ2-3; 7 bases match TRBD2. This CDR3 spans 18 amino acids. After removal of 0 bases from V and 2 bases from J, the junction contained 11 bases not matched to a gene. Germline assignment: CDR1 LGHNA and CDR2 YSLEER. The CDR3: CASSQEPSGVHFTDTQYF. As DNA, the CDR3 is TGCGCCAGCAGCCAAGAACCTAGCGGTGTTCACTTCACAGATACGCAGTATTTT.

The chain recombines TRBV7-9 with TRBJ2-1; possibly TRBD1 for D (5 bases). The V end lost 4 bases, the J end lost 4 bases, and 17 bases lay between the germline ends. Germline V gene lookup returns CDR1 SEHNR and CDR2 FQNEAQ (reference sequence). The CDR3 has 16 residues. CDR3 coding DNA: TGTGCCAGCAGCTCCGAGGTTTTCAGGGTATACAATGAGCAGTTCTTC. Translation gives CASSSEVFRVYNEQFF. Drawing the rest from reference TRBV7-9 and TRBJ2-1, the complete variable domain is DTGVSQNPRHKITKRGQNVTFRCDPISEHNRLYWYRQTLGQGPEFLTYFQNEAQLEKSRLLSDRFSAERPKGSFSTLEIQRTEQGDSAMYLCASSSEVFRVYNEQFFGPGTRLTVL.

This chain connects TRBV28 to TRBJ2-1; 10 bases fit TRBD2. Germline V gene sequence: CDR1 MDHEN, CDR2 SYDVKM. CDR3 size: 16 residues. Losses at the gene ends were 2 bases for V and 1 base for J; bases not matched to a gene: 2. The CDR3 region is CASSLQTSGSYNEQFF. CDR3 in DNA: TGTGCCAGCAGTTTACAGACTAGCGGGTCCTACAATGAGCAGTTCTTC.

CDR3 nucleotide sequence: TGTGCCTGGAGTGATCTACGGGACTACGAGCAGTACTTC. Translating gives CAWSDLRDYEQYF. The gene calls are TRBV30 and TRBJ2-7; maybe TRBD2 (5 bases). Germline assignment: CDR1 GTSNPN and CDR2 SVGIG (reference sequence). Trimming stripped 1 base from V and 3 bases from J, with 10 bases between. The CDR3 spans 13 residues.

In regard to this clone: The junction departs from germline at one end; a sequencing error may be responsible. The chain recombines TRBV5-8 with TRBJ1-5; D gene uncertain. The CDR3 length is 12 residues. Germline V CDR1 and CDR2: SGHTS, YDEGEE. The CDR3 DNA follows: TGTGCCAGCAGCGTAGCGTCAGTCCGTGGGTATTTT. Its protein product is CASSVASVRGYF.

This clone occurred a few times. This chain connects TRBV4-3 to TRBJ1-2; 8 positions match TRBD1. The CDR3 has 15 amino acids. With 0 bases clipped from V and 5 bases from J, the junction kept 5 bases outside the gene matches. Germline CDR1 and CDR2: LGHNA and YSLEER. The CDR3 DNA is TGCGCCAGCAGCCAAGAGGGACAGGATGGGTATGGCTACACCTTC. Protein: CASSQEGQDGYGYTF.

The CDR3 reads CASSPLLAGANTGELFF. In nucleotides, the CDR3 is TGTGCCAGCAGCCCTTTACTAGCGGGCGCTAACACCGGGGAGCTGTTTTTT. The V and J genes are TRBV9 and TRBJ2-2; TRBD2 agrees at 9 bases. The V segment lost 4 bases and the J segment 2 bases; nucleotides outside the gene matches: 9. The CDR3 extends over 17 amino acids. Germline V gene lookup returns CDR1 SGDLS and CDR2 YYNGEE. Full variable domain (rest looked up from reference TRBV9 and TRBJ2-2): DSGVTQTPKHLITATGQRVTLRCSPRSGDLSVYWYQQSLDQGLQFLIQYYNGEERAKGNILERFSAQQFPDLHSELNLSSLELGDSALYFCASSPLLAGANTGELFFGEGSRLTVL.

This chain links TRBV19 with TRBJ1-3, with D unclear. The CDR3 has 16 amino acids. Per the germline V gene, CDR1 is LNHDA and CDR2 is SQIVND (reference sequence). V lost 4 bases to trimming and J lost 0 bases, with 13 bases between them. The CDR3 nucleotides read TGTGCCAGTAGTACCCTGCCTAGGAGCTCTGGAAACACCATATATTTT. Translating gives CASSTLPRSSGNTIYF.

The chain recombines TRBV6-1 with TRBJ2-4; D is perhaps TRBD2 (5 bases). V was clipped by 1 base and J by 4 bases, with 14 bases between them. CDR3 size: 16 residues. The germline V gene encodes CDR1 MNHNS and CDR2 SASEGT. Here the CDR3 DNA reads TGTGCCAGCAGTGAAGATATGAGACGGGGAAAAAACATTCAGTACTTC. As protein: CASSEDMRRGKNIQYF.

The chain employs TRBV25-1 and TRBJ2-1; TRBD2 might be the D (6 bases). The CDR3 has 16 residues. CDR1 MGHDK and CDR2 SYGVNS come from the germline V gene. Trimming pared 1 base from V and 0 bases from J, leaving 10 bases between. CDR3 amino acids: CASSESDGSSYNEQFF. In DNA form, the CDR3 reads TGTGCCAGCAGTGAATCAGACGGGAGCTCCTACAATGAGCAGTTCTTC.

The chain recombines TRBV30 with TRBJ2-7; 11 bases line up with TRBD2. V was clipped by 8 bases and J by 5 bases; unmatched bases: 11. This CDR3 has 14 residues. CDR1 is GTSNPN, CDR2 SVGIG, per germline (reference sequence). The CDR3 coding sequence is TGTGCCCTGGATGCCTCTAGCGGGAGGCACGAGCAGTACTTC. This codes for CALDASSGRHEQYF.

V usage is TRBV5-1 and J usage is TRBJ2-3, with 9 bases identical to TRBD2. The CDR3 is 15 amino acids. The ends lost 7 bases at V and 4 bases at J; junction bases unmatched: 10. Germline V lookup: CDR1 SGHRS, CDR2 YFSETQ. The CDR3 region is CASHPLAGAPDTQYF. The DNA for the CDR3 is TGCGCCAGCCATCCCTTAGCGGGAGCTCCAGATACGCAGTATTTT.

The gene calls are TRBV25-1 and TRBJ1-3, with 7 bases lining up with TRBD1. V gave up 0 bases and J gave up 0 bases; unmatched junction bases: 5. The V gene's germline CDR1 is MGHDK and CDR2 SYGVNS. The CDR3 has 17 amino acids. In nucleotides, the CDR3 is TGTGCCAGCAGTGAATATGGTGCAGGGGGCTCTGGAAACACCATATATTTT. Its protein is CASSEYGAGGSGNTIYF.

This chain joins TRBV29-1 and TRBJ1-4, with D perhaps TRBD1 (5 bases). Germline CDR1 is SQVTM and CDR2 is ANQGSEA. This CDR3 has 13 residues. V dropped 4 bases and J dropped 7 bases, with 13 bases sitting between them. The CDR3, as DNA: TGCAGCGTTGTATCCAGGGTGGGTGAAAAACTGTTTTTT. This translates into CSVVSRVGEKLFF.

This clone has just a few counts. This chain connects TRBV2 to TRBJ2-7, with 11 bases lining up with TRBD2. This CDR3 has 13 residues. V lost 9 bases, J lost 2 bases, and 3 bases stayed unmatched. In germline, CDR1 is SNHLY, CDR2 FYNNEI. This chain's CDR3 is CARGTSGTYEQYF. As DNA, the CDR3 is TGTGCCAGAGGGACTAGCGGAACCTACGAGCAGTACTTC.

The chain has TRBV7-9 and TRBJ2-3; TRBD1 matches 9 bases. Germline V gene lookup returns CDR1 SEHNR and CDR2 FQNEAQ (reference sequence). This CDR3 comprises 15 residues. V shed 5 bases and J 4 bases; nucleotides not matched to a gene: 7. The CDR3 spells CASSLGDREADTQYF. CDR3 nucleotides: TGTGCCAGCAGCCTCGGGGACAGGGAGGCAGATACGCAGTATTTT. The whole variable domain, remainder taken from reference TRBV7-9 and TRBJ2-3, is DTGVSQNPRHKITKRGQNVTFRCDPISEHNRLYWYRQTLGQGPEFLTYFQNEAQLEKSRLLSDRFSAERPKGSFSTLEIQRTEQGDSAMYLCASSLGDREADTQYFGPGTRLTVL.

CDR3: CASSLGGADTQYF. The CDR3 DNA is TGTGCCAGCAGCTTGGGGGGGGCAGATACGCAGTATTTT. This rearrangement joins TRBV5-6 to TRBJ2-3; possible D gene TRBD2, 6 bases. The CDR3 sequence is 13 residues long. V was shortened by 0 bases and J by 4 bases, with 6 bases between the two germline ends. Per the germline V gene, CDR1 is SGHDT and CDR2 is YYEEEE.

This chain joins TRBV27 and TRBJ1-5, with 8 nucleotides matching TRBD1. Losses at the gene ends were 2 bases for V and 12 bases for J; bases not matched to a gene: 12. This CDR3 region has 15 residues. Germline-derived CDR1 and CDR2 are MNHEY and SMNVEV (reference sequence). The CDR3 here is CASSLEGTGPHGQHF. The DNA for the CDR3 is TGTGCCAGCAGTTTAGAGGGGACAGGACCACATGGCCAGCATTTT.

The V and J genes are TRBV30 and TRBJ2-7; 11 bases agree with TRBD2. The CDR3 extends over 15 amino acids. V lost 3 bases and J lost 0; bases outside the gene matches: 4. Looked up from germline, CDR1 is GTSNPN and CDR2 is SVGIG (reference sequence). The CDR3 DNA reads TGTGCCTGGAGCGGGGGACTAGCGGCCTCCTACGAGCAGTACTTC. Its protein product is CAWSGGLAASYEQYF.

The rearrangement uses TRBV7-2 and TRBJ2-1, with D perhaps matching TRBD1 (6 bases). Per germline, CDR1 SGHTA and CDR2 FQGNSA. Trimming took 5 bases from V and 7 from J, leaving 9 bases between them. CDR3 size: 12 residues. This CDR3 is CASSPTGNEQFF. CDR3 DNA: TGTGCCAGCAGCCCAACAGGGAATGAGCAGTTCTTC. The whole variable domain, filled in from reference TRBV7-2 and TRBJ2-1, reads GAGVSQSPSNKVTEKGKDVELRCDPISGHTALYWYRQSLGQGLEFLIYFQGNSAPDKSGLPSDRFSAERTGGSVSTLTIQRTQQEDSAVYLCASSPTGNEQFFGPGTRLTVL.